Presented here are 26 T cell receptor beta chains from one specimen sequenced in a study of blood T cell repertoires in COVID-19. Data came from immunoSEQ multiplex PCR; TCRdb stores just in-frame clones and leaves some out. Of approximately 88,000 clones detected, around three quarters appear once; the ten largest clones hold approximately 51%. Sequencing used peripheral blood. The receptors were sampled from a human donor in a cohort sampled during active COVID-19.

This clone was counted between two and nine times. The rearrangement joins TRBV27 to TRBJ1-1; TRBD1 aligns across 9 bases. CDR1 MNHEY and CDR2 SMNVEV come from the germline V gene (reference sequence). With 6 bases clipped from V and 0 bases from J, the junction kept 8 bases outside the gene matches. The CDR3 has 16 amino acids. The CDR3 protein is CASRPGTGWLNTEAFF. The DNA of the CDR3 is TGTGCCAGCAGACCGGGGACAGGGTGGTTGAACACTGAAGCTTTCTTT.

This clone was seen once. The J gene is TRBJ1-2, the V gene TRBV12-3 or TRBV12-4; D unresolved. The CDR3 extends over 11 amino acids. The ends were cut back, 3 bases at V and 7 bases at J, with 6 bases in the middle. The CDR3 DNA is TGTGCCAGCAGTTTGGGCAGTGGCTACACCTTC. This codes for CASSLGSGYTF.

V and J are TRBV7-9 and TRBJ2-1; 7 nucleotides match TRBD1. Trimming took 3 bases from V and 9 from J; bases not matched to a gene: 5. Looked up from germline, CDR1 is SEHNR and CDR2 is FQNEAQ (reference sequence). CDR3 size: 13 residues. The CDR3 here is CASSFHRGGEQFF. The CDR3 DNA reads as TGTGCCAGCAGCTTTCACAGGGGTGGTGAGCAGTTCTTC.

This clone was seen a single time. The V call is TRBV7-8, the J call TRBJ2-1; 9 bases align to TRBD2. Germline assignment: CDR1 SGHVS and CDR2 FQNEAQ. The CDR3 consists of 15 residues. V lost 4 bases and J lost 4; bases outside the gene matches: 5. CDR3 nucleotide sequence: TGTGCCAGCAGCTCGGGGACTAGCAGGTACAATGAGCAGTTCTTC. Amino acid sequence: CASSSGTSRYNEQFF.

This clone was seen once. One junction end disagrees with the germline gene, perhaps due to a read error. The CDR3 sequence: CASSLAGARGEQYF. CDR3 DNA: TGTGCCAGCAGCCTAGCGGGAGCCCGGGGCGAGCAGTACTTC. The rearrangement links TRBV7-9 to TRBJ2-7; 10 nucleotides match TRBD2. CDR1 is SEHNR and CDR2 is FQNEAQ in the germline V gene (reference sequence). The CDR3 consists of 14 residues. The full variable domain, completed using reference TRBV7-9 and TRBJ2-7, is DTGVSQNPRHKITKRGQNVTFRCDPISEHNRLYWYRQTLGQGPEFLTYFQNEAQLEKSRLLSDRFSAERPKGSFSTLEIQRTEQGDSAMYLCASSLAGARGEQYFGPGTRLTVT.

The chain combines TRBV9 with TRBJ2-2, with 8 positions matching TRBD2. The CDR3 spans 17 residues. V lost 3 bases and J lost 3; bases outside the gene matches: 10. Germline CDR1 is SGDLS and CDR2 is YYNGEE. In nucleotides, the CDR3 is TGTGCCAGCAGCGAAGACATGGCGGGAGGCTACACCGGGGAGCTGTTTTTT. Translated, it gives CASSEDMAGGYTGELFF. Together with reference TRBV9 and TRBJ2-2, the CDR3 gives the full variable domain: DSGVTQTPKHLITATGQRVTLRCSPRSGDLSVYWYQQSLDQGLQFLIQYYNGEERAKGNILERFSAQQFPDLHSELNLSSLELGDSALYFCASSEDMAGGYTGELFFGEGSRLTVL.

The genes are TRBV7-2 and TRBJ1-4, with TRBD1 as a possible D gene (5 bases). The germline gives CDR1 SGHTA, CDR2 FQGNSA. V lost 5 bases, J lost 7 bases, and 17 bases lay in between. The CDR3 is made up of 15 amino acids. The CDR3 DNA sequence: TGTGCCAGCAGCACTAGGACGGCGGGGGTTGAAAAACTGTTTTTT. Translating it yields CASSTRTAGVEKLFF.

CDR3 DNA: TGCAGCGTTGGCGGGGGATCCTACGAGCAGTACTTC. This encodes CSVGGGSYEQYF. The genes are TRBV29-1 and TRBJ2-7, with 7 bases lining up with TRBD2. CDR1 SQVTM and CDR2 ANQGSEA come from the germline V gene. The CDR3 is made up of 12 amino acids. V gave up 4 bases and J gave up 1 base; unmatched junction bases: 1.

The rearrangement joins TRBV7-2 to TRBJ2-1; D not certain. CDR3 length equals 12 residues. The V end lost 4 bases, the J end lost 6 bases, and 7 bases lay between the germline ends. Germline CDR1 SGHTA, CDR2 FQGNSA. CDR3 residues: CASSSARNEQFF. In nucleotides, the CDR3 is TGTGCCAGCAGCTCAGCGCGCAATGAGCAGTTCTTC.

The chain uses TRBV7-6 and TRBJ2-1; possibly TRBD2 for D (6 bases). This CDR3 has 16 amino acids. Germline V CDR1 and CDR2: SGHVS, FNYEAQ. V was shortened by 4 bases and J by 0 bases, with 13 bases between the two germline ends. CDR3 in DNA: TGTGCCAGCAGCTCCCGGACGGGAGTCTCCTACAATGAGCAGTTCTTC. This encodes CASSSRTGVSYNEQFF. Looking up the rest from reference TRBV7-6 and TRBJ2-1 gives the full variable domain: GAGVSQSPRYKVTKRGQDVALRCDPISGHVSLYWYRQALGQGPEFLTYFNYEAQQDKSGLPNDRFSAERPEGSISTLTIQRTEQRDSAMYRCASSSRTGVSYNEQFFGPGTRLTVL.

The chain recombines TRBV29-1 with TRBJ1-5; the match to TRBD1 covers 8 bases. CDR1 and CDR2 from the germline V gene are SQVTM and ANQGSEA. The CDR3 runs to 12 residues. Trimming removed 6 bases from V and 7 bases from J; junction bases left unmatched: 5. This CDR3 is CSVRTGIQPQHF. Here the CDR3 DNA reads TGCAGCGTCAGGACAGGGATCCAGCCCCAGCATTTT.

V and J are TRBV24-1 and TRBJ2-1, with D uncertain. This CDR3 has 18 residues. Looked up from germline, CDR1 is KGHDR and CDR2 is SFDVKD. V was pared by 2 bases and J by 5 bases, with 21 bases between. CDR3 amino acids: CATSDSRTKSFGHNEQFF. Here the CDR3 DNA reads TGTGCCACCAGTGATTCTCGAACTAAATCCTTTGGCCACAATGAGCAGTTCTTC.

This chain connects TRBV16 to TRBJ2-1; D is unclear. V lost 1 base and J lost 15, with 13 bases in between. This CDR3 region has 12 residues. Per germline, CDR1 KGHSY and CDR2 FQNENV. This CDR3 reads CASSQLGLVVFF. DNA for the CDR3: TGTGCCAGCAGCCAATTAGGTCTAGTAGTGTTCTTC.

V is TRBV7-3 and J is TRBJ2-2, with a possible D match to TRBD2 (6 bases). CDR1 is SGHTA, CDR2 FQGTGA, per germline. Trimming pared 5 bases from V and 5 bases from J, leaving 24 bases between. The CDR3 contains 18 residues. The CDR3 DNA reads TGTGCCAGCAGCCTTCCACCCGGGGGAGGAGAAGGAACCGGGGAGCTGTTTTTT. Translated, it gives CASSLPPGGGEGTGELFF.

The gene calls are TRBV6-2 or TRBV6-3 and TRBJ1-1; no reliable D call. CDR3 length: 13 amino acids. V was clipped by 6 bases and J by 10 bases, with 18 bases between them. Germline V gene lookup returns CDR1 MNHEY and CDR2 SVGEGT. Here the CDR3 reads CASSPTGGLGAFF. The CDR3 DNA sequence: TGTGCCAGCAGCCCGACCGGAGGGTTGGGAGCTTTCTTT.

This clone was picked up one time. This chain uses TRBV5-1 with TRBJ2-7; D not resolved. The CDR3 consists of 11 residues. Trimming removed 4 bases at V and 7 bases at J, with 9 bases between. Germline V CDR1 and CDR2: SGHRS, YFSETQ. The CDR3 nucleotides are TGCGCCAGCAGCCCCGAGGCTGAGCAGTACTTC. Protein product: CASSPEAEQYF. Drawing the rest from reference TRBV5-1 and TRBJ2-7, the complete variable domain is KAGVTQTPRYLIKTRGQQVTLSCSPISGHRSVSWYQQTPGQGLQFLFEYFSETQRNKGNFPGRFSGRQFSNSRSEMNVSTLELGDSALYLCASSPEAEQYFGPGTRLTVT.

The rearrangement links TRBV4-2 to TRBJ2-5, with TRBD2 matching over 11 bases. V dropped 1 base and J dropped 4; count of bases not matched to a gene: 11. CDR1 LGHNA and CDR2 YNFKEQ come from the germline V gene. The CDR3 has 18 residues. CDR3 region: CASSQGSTSGSPPETQYF. CDR3 bases: TGTGCCAGCAGCCAAGGGTCCACTAGCGGGAGCCCCCCAGAGACCCAGTACTTC.

The chain employs TRBV15 and TRBJ2-4; 14 bases fit TRBD2. Germline loops: CDR1 LNHNV, CDR2 YYDKDF (reference sequence). The CDR3 has 20 amino acids. Trimming cost V 0 bases and J 0 bases; bases outside gene matches: 7. As DNA, the CDR3 is TGTGCCACCAGCAGAGACTCCGGGACTAGCGGGAGCCTAGCCAAAAACATTCAGTACTTC. Protein sequence: CATSRDSGTSGSLAKNIQYF.

This clone is a singleton in its sample. The rearrangement uses TRBV4-3 and TRBJ2-3, with D maybe TRBD2 (5 bases). V lost 2 bases, J lost 0 bases, and 12 bases lay in between. Germline V gene sequence: CDR1 LGHNA, CDR2 YSLEER. The CDR3 sequence is 16 residues long. The CDR3 sequence: CASSQYLASSTDTQYF. In DNA form, the CDR3 reads TGCGCCAGCAGCCAATACCTAGCTTCTAGCACAGATACGCAGTATTTT.

This clone has more than one count but fewer than ten. This rearrangement joins TRBV7-9 to TRBJ2-7; 13 nucleotides line up with TRBD2. The CDR3 extends over 17 amino acids. Losses at the gene ends were 5 bases for V and 0 bases for J; bases not matched to a gene: 7. Germline CDR1 is SEHNR and CDR2 is FQNEAQ (reference sequence). The CDR3 sequence is CASSPGTSGTSSYEQYF. DNA of the CDR3: TGTGCCAGCAGCCCGGGGACTAGCGGGACGAGCTCCTACGAGCAGTACTTC. The entire variable domain, with the rest obtained from reference TRBV7-9 and TRBJ2-7, is as follows: DTGVSQNPRHKITKRGQNVTFRCDPISEHNRLYWYRQTLGQGPEFLTYFQNEAQLEKSRLLSDRFSAERPKGSFSTLEIQRTEQGDSAMYLCASSPGTSGTSSYEQYFGPGTRLTVT.

This clone was seen once. The chain couples TRBV6-5 to TRBJ2-2; the match to TRBD2 covers 9 bases. The ends lost 0 bases at V and 4 bases at J; junction bases unmatched: 0. The germline V gene encodes CDR1 MNHEY and CDR2 SVGAGI. The CDR3 loop spans 15 amino acids. The CDR3, as DNA: TGTGCCAGCAGTTACTCGACTAGCGGCACCGGGGAGCTGTTTTTT. This gives the protein CASSYSTSGTGELFF.

This sequence joins TRBV3-1 (or the pseudogene TRBV3-2) and TRBJ2-1, with TRBD2 matching over 10 bases. The germline V gene has CDR1 LGHDT and CDR2 YNNKEL (reference sequence). V shed 4 bases and J 7 bases; nucleotides not matched to a gene: 7. The CDR3 totals 15 residues. The CDR3 is CASSRSGRDGNEQFF. CDR3 DNA sequence: TGTGCCAGCAGCCGAAGCGGGAGGGATGGTAATGAGCAGTTCTTC.

The V gene is TRBV30, the J gene TRBJ2-5; TRBD2 matches at 10 bases. Germline CDR1 reads GTSNPN; CDR2 reads SVGIG (reference sequence). The CDR3 extends over 17 amino acids. V dropped 8 bases and J dropped 4; count of bases not matched to a gene: 19. CDR3 residues: CAGDLAGARGVSETQYF. The CDR3 DNA is TGTGCCGGAGATCTAGCGGGAGCTAGGGGGGTATCAGAGACCCAGTACTTC. Combining the CDR3 with reference TRBV30 and TRBJ2-5 gives the whole variable domain SQTIHQWPATLVQPVGSPLSLECTVEGTSNPNLYWYRQAAGRGLQLLFYSVGIGQISSEVPQNLSASRPQDRQFILSSKKLLLSDSGFYLCAGDLAGARGVSETQYFGPGTRLLVL.

This clone was recorded once. This chain's CDR3 is CASSLKGGGPFTGELFF. CDR3 bases: TGTGCCAGCAGCTTAAAGGGAGGCGGGCCCTTCACCGGGGAGCTGTTTTTT. The genes are TRBV7-3 and TRBJ2-2; D is perhaps TRBD2 (6 bases). V was clipped by 1 base and J by 4 bases, with 16 bases between them. Germline V lookup: CDR1 SGHTA, CDR2 FQGTGA. The CDR3 loop spans 17 amino acids. Full variable domain (remainder filled in from reference TRBV7-3 and TRBJ2-2): GAGVSQTPSNKVTEKGKYVELRCDPISGHTALYWYRQSLGQGPEFLIYFQGTGAADDSGLPNDRFFAVRPEGSVSTLKIQRTERGDSAVYLCASSLKGGGPFTGELFFGEGSRLTVL.

The chain links TRBV4-3 to TRBJ2-1, with D unclear. This CDR3 has 13 residues. Trimming took off 4 bases at V and 9 bases at J, with 13 bases between the two ends. Germline V gene lookup returns CDR1 LGHNA and CDR2 YSLEER. The CDR3 sequence is CASSLGSGGEQFF. The CDR3 nucleotides read TGCGCCAGCAGCCTCGGGTCTGGCGGTGAGCAGTTCTTC.

This sequence joins TRBV7-9 and TRBJ2-1; TRBD2 aligns across 10 bases. Germline V gives CDR1 SEHNR, CDR2 FQNEAQ (reference sequence). The junction had 7 bases not matched to a gene; V was cut back by 4 bases and J by 4 bases. This CDR3 region has 16 residues. Here the CDR3 reads CASSYLAGASYNEQFF. The DNA for the CDR3 is TGTGCCAGCAGCTATCTAGCGGGAGCGTCGTACAATGAGCAGTTCTTC.